The next 9 T cell receptor beta chains were all read from a single sample in a study of early stage breast cancer tumors. Libraries were prepared by immunoSEQ multiplex PCR; TCRdb keeps only in-frame clonotypes and omits some of them. Of 65,000 to 75,000 clones detected, around 80% appear once; the ten largest clones hold about 4.8%. Material: blood. Receptor source: a person aged 35-55 years with breast cancer.

As for this clone: The same CDR3 arises from other DNA sequences in this sample as well. The rearrangement uses TRBV6-5 and TRBJ2-7; D is ambiguous. CDR1 and CDR2 from the germline V gene are MNHEY and SVGAGI. V gave up 0 bases and J gave up 5 bases, with 2 bases separating them. CDR3 length: 11 amino acids. Here the CDR3 reads CASSYSDEQYF. The CDR3 nucleotides read TGTGCCAGCAGTTACTCGGACGAGCAGTACTTC.

The J gene is TRBJ2-3, the V gene TRBV11-2, with D unresolved. The germline gives CDR1 SGHAT, CDR2 FQNNGV. This CDR3 has 13 amino acids. Trimming shortened V by 5 bases and J by 2 bases, and 8 bases separated the two germline ends. The DNA of the CDR3 is TGTGCCAGCAGCCTAAAGAACACAGATACGCAGTATTTT. Amino acid sequence: CASSLKNTDTQYF. The whole variable domain, filled in from reference TRBV11-2 and TRBJ2-3, reads EAGVAQSPRYKIIEKRQSVAFWCNPISGHATLYWYQQILGQGPKLLIQFQNNGVVDDSQLPKDRFSAERLKGVDSTLKIQPAKLEDSAVYLCASSLKNTDTQYFGPGTRLTVL.

The CDR3 protein is CAWGTSYEQYF. CDR3 DNA: TGTGCCTGGGGGACTAGCTACGAGCAGTACTTC. The V call is TRBV30, the J call TRBJ2-7, with 8 positions matching TRBD2. With V trimmed by 5 bases and J by 3 bases, 0 bases remained unmatched. CDR1 is GTSNPN and CDR2 is SVGIG in the germline V gene (reference sequence). CDR3 length: 11 amino acids.

The V and J genes are TRBV9 and TRBJ2-2; 10 bases match TRBD2. The ends lost 4 bases at V and 1 base at J; junction bases unmatched: 1. The germline CDR1 and CDR2 sequences are SGDLS and YYNGEE. This CDR3 has 15 residues. The CDR3 loop is CASSLAGGNTGELFF. CDR3 bases: TGTGCCAGCAGCTTAGCGGGAGGGAACACCGGGGAGCTGTTTTTT.

The V call is TRBV19, the J call TRBJ2-7; tentatively, D is TRBD2 (6 bases). The CDR3 sequence is 14 residues long. V was pared by 3 bases and J by 4 bases, with 13 bases between. Germline lookup yields CDR1 LNHDA and CDR2 SQIVND (reference sequence). The CDR3 sequence: CASSIPGRGYEQYF. The CDR3 region has the DNA TGTGCCAGTAGTATCCCCGGGAGAGGGTACGAGCAGTACTTC.

Of note for this clone: One end of the junction varies from germline; a read error may be responsible. The V gene is TRBV7-7, the J gene TRBJ2-7; TRBD1 aligns across 8 bases. Germline V gene data show CDR1 as SSHAT and CDR2 as FNYEAQ (reference sequence). The CDR3 totals 14 residues. CDR3 nucleotide sequence: TGTGCTAGCAGCTTGGGGACAGGCCCCTACGAGCAGTACTTC. Protein sequence: CASSLGTGPYEQYF.

V is TRBV30 and J is TRBJ2-3, with D perhaps matching TRBD2 (6 bases). This CDR3 comprises 14 residues. Germline lookup yields CDR1 GTSNPN and CDR2 SVGIG (reference sequence). The V gene lost 1 base and the J gene lost 6 bases, with 14 bases spanning the gap. CDR3 DNA: TGTGCCTGGAGTGGGAGGGTAGTGTGGGATACGCAGTATTTT. It specifies CAWSGRVVWDTQYF. Together with reference TRBV30 and TRBJ2-3, the CDR3 gives the full variable domain: SQTIHQWPATLVQPVGSPLSLECTVEGTSNPNLYWYRQAAGRGLQLLFYSVGIGQISSEVPQNLSASRPQDRQFILSSKKLLLSDSGFYLCAWSGRVVWDTQYFGPGTRLTVL.

The chain links TRBV11-2 to TRBJ1-1; D is undetermined. This CDR3 comprises 14 residues. Deletions cut 2 bases from V and 3 bases from J, with 10 bases between. CDR1 and CDR2 (germline): SGHAT, FQNNGV. CDR3 DNA sequence: TGTGCCAGCAGCTTAACCACTTGGGACACTGAAGCTTTCTTT. Amino acids: CASSLTTWDTEAFF. Variable domain in full (rest from reference TRBV11-2 and TRBJ1-1): EAGVAQSPRYKIIEKRQSVAFWCNPISGHATLYWYQQILGQGPKLLIQFQNNGVVDDSQLPKDRFSAERLKGVDSTLKIQPAKLEDSAVYLCASSLTTWDTEAFFGQGTRLTVV.

CDR3 amino acids: CASSLGEGTEAFF. CDR3 coding DNA: TGTGCCAGCAGCTTAGGTGAGGGAACTGAAGCTTTCTTT. The rearrangement joins TRBV7-9 to TRBJ1-1; D unresolved. Trimming left V 1 base short and J 5 bases short, with 8 bases between. There are 13 residues in the CDR3. Germline assignment: CDR1 SEHNR and CDR2 FQNEAQ (reference sequence).